What follows describes a single T cell receptor (beta chain). This specimen comes from a study of blood T cell repertoires in COVID-19. Across the study: From T cells, B-cell-depleted T cells, or PBMCs came the material, which was cDNA or gDNA.

Per germline, CDR1 MDHEN and CDR2 SYDVKM. J was trimmed by 4 bases and V by 8 bases; bases with no gene match: 4. The CDR3 covers 12 residues. Recruits, aged roughly 18 to 100 years, lived in around 24 US areas. Per the original methods: Estimation of nucleated cell counts relied on the amplification of reference gene primers. Clones were sequenced by immunoSEQ multiplex PCR, and TCRdb holds only the in-frame ones, with some missing. V and J calls and clone size are copied from that table; D and trimming were computed from the DNA. The sample contains some 170,000 clones, roughly 80% of which appear only once.

This TCR came from a woman aged 45-65 years who had recovered from COVID-19. Sequencing was carried out using PBMCs or T cells enriched from blood (not recorded which). The chain is built from TRBV28 and TRBJ1-2; TRBD1 agrees at 7 bases. CDR3 region: CASEGGGYGYTF. In DNA, the CDR3 is TGTGCCAGCGAAGGGGGCGGCTATGGCTACACCTTC.